The 2 T cell receptor beta chains below all came from one sample that was sequenced in a study of shared clonotypes between healthy human individuals. TCRdb's copy holds only in-frame clones and misses some; the assay was immunoSEQ multiplex PCR. The sample holds around 500,000 clones, 76% seen once. The specimen was PBMCs. These receptors all stem from a woman between 40 and 55 years old in good health. Some clones in this sample may be carry-over from other donors' samples.

The genes are TRBV5-6 and TRBJ2-7; D not resolved. The CDR3 spans 12 residues. V was trimmed by 2 bases and J by 2 bases, leaving 5 bases between them. Germline V CDR1 and CDR2: SGHDT, YYEEEE. CDR3: CASSFLTYEQYF. CDR3 sequence (DNA): TGTGCCAGCAGCTTTCTAACCTACGAGCAGTACTTC.

The chain combines TRBV11-2 with TRBJ2-7; no clear D gene. The V gene's germline CDR1 is SGHAT and CDR2 FQNNGV. V lost 5 bases and J lost 3, with 26 bases in between. CDR3 size: 18 residues. The CDR3 here is CASSPLVGRNRAYYEQYF. Here the CDR3 DNA reads TGTGCCAGCAGCCCCCTAGTGGGTAGGAACAGAGCGTACTACGAGCAGTACTTC.